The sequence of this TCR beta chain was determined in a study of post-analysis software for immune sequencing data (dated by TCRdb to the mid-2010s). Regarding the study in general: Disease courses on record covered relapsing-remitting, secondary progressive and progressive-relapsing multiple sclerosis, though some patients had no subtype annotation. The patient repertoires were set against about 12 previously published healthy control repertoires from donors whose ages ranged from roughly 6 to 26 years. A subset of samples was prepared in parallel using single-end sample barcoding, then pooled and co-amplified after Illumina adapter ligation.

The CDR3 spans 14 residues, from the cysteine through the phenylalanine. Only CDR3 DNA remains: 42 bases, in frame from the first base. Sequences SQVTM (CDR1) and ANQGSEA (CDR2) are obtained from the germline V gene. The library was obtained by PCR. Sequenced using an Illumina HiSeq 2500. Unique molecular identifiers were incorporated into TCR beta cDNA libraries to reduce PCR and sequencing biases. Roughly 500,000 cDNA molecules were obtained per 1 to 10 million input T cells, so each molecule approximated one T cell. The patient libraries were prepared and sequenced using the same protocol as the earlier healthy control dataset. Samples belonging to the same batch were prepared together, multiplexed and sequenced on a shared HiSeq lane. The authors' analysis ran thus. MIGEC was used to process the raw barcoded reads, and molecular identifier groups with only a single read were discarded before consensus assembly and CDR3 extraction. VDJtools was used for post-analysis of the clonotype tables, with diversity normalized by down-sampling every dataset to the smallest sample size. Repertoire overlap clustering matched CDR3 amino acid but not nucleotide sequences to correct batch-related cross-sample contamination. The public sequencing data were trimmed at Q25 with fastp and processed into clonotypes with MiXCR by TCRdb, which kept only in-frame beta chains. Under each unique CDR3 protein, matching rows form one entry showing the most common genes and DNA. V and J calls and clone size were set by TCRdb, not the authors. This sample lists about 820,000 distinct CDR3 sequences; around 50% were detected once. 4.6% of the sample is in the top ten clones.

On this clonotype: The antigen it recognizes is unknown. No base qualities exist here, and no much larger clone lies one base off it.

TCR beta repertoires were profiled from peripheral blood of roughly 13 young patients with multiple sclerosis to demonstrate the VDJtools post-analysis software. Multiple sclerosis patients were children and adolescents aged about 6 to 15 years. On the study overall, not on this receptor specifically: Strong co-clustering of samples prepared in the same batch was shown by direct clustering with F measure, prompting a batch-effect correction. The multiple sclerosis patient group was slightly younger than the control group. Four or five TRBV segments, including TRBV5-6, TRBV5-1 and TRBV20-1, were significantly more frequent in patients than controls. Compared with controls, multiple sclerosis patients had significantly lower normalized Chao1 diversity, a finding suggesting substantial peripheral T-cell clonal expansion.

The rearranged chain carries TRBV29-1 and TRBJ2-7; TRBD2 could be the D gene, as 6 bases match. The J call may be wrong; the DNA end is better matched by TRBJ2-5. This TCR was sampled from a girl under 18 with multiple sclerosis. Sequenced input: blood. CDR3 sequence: CSVVRGIGGETQYF. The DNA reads TGCAGCGTTGTTCGCGGGATTGGGGGTGAGACCCAGTACTTC.